This TCR beta chain was recorded in a study of T cells in Graves' hyperthyroidism and ophthalmopathy. CDR3 size: 17 residues. The germline gives CDR1 MGHRA, CDR2 YSYEKL. The ends were cut back, 0 bases at V and 4 bases at J, with 16 bases in the middle. This clonotype was detected ten times or more. RNA transcripts served as the template for amplifying TCR beta CDR3 regions. Carried out on the TCR CDR3, a first-round RT-PCR used the HTBI primer set. TCRdb reprocessed the multiplex PCR reads via MiXCR and lists one record per CDR3 protein. The sample comprises 350,000 or so distinct CDR3 sequences, around a sixth of which are singletons, and roughly 15% rests with the top ten.

The rearrangement links TRBV4-1 to TRBJ1-3; D gene unclear. The material sequenced was blood. This receptor was taken from a woman aged 40 to 50 with Graves' ophthalmopathy. The CDR3 sequence: CASSQDSRAAQGNTIYF. The DNA for the CDR3 is TGCGCCAGCAGCCAAGATAGTCGGGCCGCCCAGGGAAACACCATATATTTT.